This T cell receptor (beta chain) was observed in a study of blood T cell repertoires in COVID-19 (dated by TCRdb to between 2020 and 2021). General notes on the study: Samples from collaborators originated in the United States, Italy and Spain and spanned both the acute and convalescent phases of COVID-19. Samples came from the ongoing ImmuneRACE study (first 160 participants) plus 1,254 subjects from 6 global collaborators. A de-identified subject ID, COVID-19 status, age in years and sex were almost always included in the sample metadata. Deeply sampled blood TCRbeta repertoires from subjects exposed to, actively infected with, or recovered from COVID-19 were included in the dataset. A freely available public database, intended as a resource for researchers studying the immune response to SARS-CoV-2, is where the repertoires were released. The material from the prospective study consisted of cDNA or gDNA derived from T cells, B-cell-depleted T cells, or PBMCs. Where available, HLA class I and class II types were taken from metadata supplied by the sample provider and were not determined by assay-based typing. Here is what the overall study found, with its caveats: The quantity of clinical and demographic metadata differed by source and by participant and was supplied without curation.

TCRbeta CDR3 regions were amplified from genomic DNA using the immunoSEQ Assay, a bias-controlled multiplex PCR. The original methods were these. Within the assay, amplification of reference gene primers was used to estimate how many nucleated cells each sample contained. To quantify the absolute abundance of each unique TCRbeta CDR3 rearrangement, sequence reads were collapsed and filtered. For each sample, productive Simpson clonality was calculated as the square root of Simpson's diversity index across productive rearrangements. The source is immuneACCESS, and TCRdb retained only in-frame sequences with V and J called. Part of the clones is not carried over; for the studies checked, unresolved V genes explain less than half of this, and the remainder is unexplained. That table furnishes V, J and clone size, whereas the DNA furnished D and trimming. The sample table shows roughly 88,000 clones, and around 85% are seen once. The ten largest clones add up to about 16% of the sample.

CDR1 and CDR2 were assigned from the germline V gene as MNHEY and SVGAGI. V is pruned by 6 bases and J by 1 base, leaving 3 bases of the junction without a gene match. The CDR3 contains 15 residues, cysteine and phenylalanine counted. Only the CDR3 DNA stays, 45 bases, in frame from base 1. With regard to this clone: The antigen it binds to is not known. No quality values exist for individual bases; no much larger clone is one base distant.

Whole blood was collected in K2EDTA tubes by collaborating institutions according to the institutions' own protocols. For TCRbeta analysis, collaborators shipped samples in one of three forms: frozen whole blood, isolated PBMCs, or DNA extracted from either of those sample types. This receptor was taken from a woman older than 75 with active or convalescent COVID-19. Here the chain combines TRBV6-5 and TRBJ1-6, with 7 central nucleotides matching TRBD1. Source material: peripheral blood. The nucleotide sequence reads TGTGCCAGCAGCCAACAGGGGTCCTATAATTCACCCCTCCACTTT. Its protein is CASSQQGSYNSPLHF.